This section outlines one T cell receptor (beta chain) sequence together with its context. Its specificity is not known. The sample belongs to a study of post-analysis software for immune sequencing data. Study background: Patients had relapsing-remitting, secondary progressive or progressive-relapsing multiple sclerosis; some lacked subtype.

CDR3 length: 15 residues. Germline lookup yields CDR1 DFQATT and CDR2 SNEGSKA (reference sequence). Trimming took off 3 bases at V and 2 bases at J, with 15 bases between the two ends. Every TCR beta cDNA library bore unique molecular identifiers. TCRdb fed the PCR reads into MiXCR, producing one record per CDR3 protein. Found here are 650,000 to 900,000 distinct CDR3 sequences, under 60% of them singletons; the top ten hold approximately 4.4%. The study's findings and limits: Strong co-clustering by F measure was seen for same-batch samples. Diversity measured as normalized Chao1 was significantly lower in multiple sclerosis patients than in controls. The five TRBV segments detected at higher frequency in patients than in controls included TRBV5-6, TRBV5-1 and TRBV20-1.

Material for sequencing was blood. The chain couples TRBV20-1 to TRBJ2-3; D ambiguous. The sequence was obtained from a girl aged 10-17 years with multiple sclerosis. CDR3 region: CSASDPGSVTDTQYF. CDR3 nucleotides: TGCAGTGCTAGCGATCCCGGCAGCGTCACAGATACGCAGTATTTT.